What follows are 24 T cell receptor beta chains derived from one specimen sequenced in a study of glioma-infiltrating T cells after dendritic cell vaccination. The assay was immunoSEQ multiplex PCR, and TCRdb's table has in-frame clones only and misses some. This table has tens of thousands of clones, over 75% appearing once. Material: blood, obtained before dendritic cell vaccination. The source of these receptors is a human donor with glioblastoma.

The rearrangement uses TRBV5-4 and TRBJ1-5; 11 bases match TRBD1. The ends lost 3 bases at V and 5 bases at J; junction bases unmatched: 4. CDR1 and CDR2 from the germline V gene are SGHNT and YYREEE (reference sequence). The CDR3 is 15 residues long. The CDR3 is CASSSTGQGDQPQHF. In DNA, the CDR3 is TGTGCCAGCAGCTCCACGGGACAGGGGGATCAGCCCCAGCATTTT.

This clone was detected once. This chain connects TRBV7-6 to TRBJ1-4; D not resolved. CDR3 size: 19 residues. Trimming took off 3 bases at V and 0 bases at J, with 20 bases between the two ends. Germline V gene lookup returns CDR1 SGHVS and CDR2 FNYEAQ. Here the CDR3 reads CASSLRPPGSRTTNEKLFF. CDR3 bases: TGTGCCAGCAGCTTGCGGCCCCCCGGGAGCCGCACAACTAATGAAAAACTGTTTTTT.

The V call is TRBV7-7, the J call TRBJ2-3; 11 bases map to TRBD2. Trimming removed 5 bases from V and 0 bases from J; junction bases left unmatched: 4. CDR3 size: 16 residues. From germline, CDR1 is SSHAT and CDR2 FNYEAQ (reference sequence). The CDR3 region is CASSIGTSGSTDTQYF. CDR3 bases: TGTGCCAGCAGCATCGGGACTAGCGGAAGCACAGATACGCAGTATTTT.

The chain has TRBV6-5 and TRBJ2-7; 7 positions agree with TRBD2. CDR1 MNHEY and CDR2 SVGAGI come from the germline V gene. V lost 7 bases and J lost 2; bases outside the gene matches: 8. The CDR3 is 14 residues long. For the CDR3, the DNA is TGTGCCAGCAAAAGAAGCGGGACCACCTACGAGCAGTACTTC. Encoded protein: CASKRSGTTYEQYF.

The table lists this clone with a count of one. The chain is built from TRBV30 and TRBJ2-5, with D possibly being TRBD1 (5 bases). With 0 bases removed from V and 5 bases from J, the gap between germline ends came to 7 bases. This CDR3 spans 12 amino acids. CDR1 GTSNPN and CDR2 SVGIG come from the germline V gene (reference sequence). The chain's CDR3 is CAWSVGRETQYF. The CDR3 DNA sequence: TGTGCCTGGAGTGTGGGGCGGGAGACCCAGTACTTC.

The V and J genes are TRBV6-6 and TRBJ2-7, with 11 bases aligning to TRBD1. The ends lost 0 bases at V and 3 bases at J; junction bases unmatched: 4. From germline, CDR1 is MNHNY and CDR2 SVGAGI (reference sequence). This CDR3 region has 16 residues. CDR3 protein: CASSYSTGTGGYEQYF. In nucleotides, the CDR3 is TGTGCCAGCAGTTACTCGACAGGGACAGGGGGCTACGAGCAGTACTTC.

The J gene is TRBJ1-1, the V gene TRBV6-5, with 7 bases matching TRBD1. Germline V CDR1 and CDR2: MNHEY, SVGAGI. V shed 5 bases, J shed 5 bases, and the junction held 11 bases outside the gene matches. The CDR3 extends over 15 amino acids. CDR3 in DNA: TGTGCCAGCAGTATATCAGCTGCAGGGGGAACTGAAGCTTTCTTT. Its protein is CASSISAAGGTEAFF.

This clone was seen a single time. V is TRBV30 and J is TRBJ2-1; TRBD2 aligns across 9 bases. Germline CDR1 is GTSNPN and CDR2 is SVGIG (reference sequence). This CDR3 comprises 15 residues. After removal of 4 bases from V and 6 bases from J, the junction contained 10 bases not matched to a gene. The DNA for the CDR3 is TGTGCCTGGAACGAAAGAGCGGGGGGAGTCAATGAGCAGTTCTTC. Its translation is CAWNERAGGVNEQFF.

This clone has a single count. The rearrangement uses TRBV6-1 and TRBJ2-3; 10 bases map to TRBD2. V lost 4 bases and J lost 3; bases outside the gene matches: 7. CDR3 length equals 16 residues. From germline, CDR1 is MNHNS and CDR2 SASEGT. CDR3 in amino acids: CASSAAGTSATDTQYF. The DNA of the CDR3 is TGTGCCAGCAGTGCCGCCGGGACTAGCGCGACAGATACGCAGTATTTT.

This rearrangement joins TRBV5-6 to TRBJ2-7, with 9 nucleotides matching TRBD1. The V segment lost 4 bases and the J segment 5 bases; nucleotides outside the gene matches: 7. Germline V gives CDR1 SGHDT, CDR2 YYEEEE. This CDR3 is built from 14 residues. The CDR3 DNA reads TGTGCCAGCAGCCAGGGACAGGGTTTACACGAGCAGTACTTC. Protein product: CASSQGQGLHEQYF.

The CDR3 DNA sequence: TGCGCCAGCAGCTTGGATTTGACAGGGGGCGCGTCTAACTATGGCTACACCTTC. Amino acid sequence: CASSLDLTGGASNYGYTF. This chain joins TRBV5-1 and TRBJ1-2; 10 bases agree with TRBD1. Per the germline V gene, CDR1 is SGHRS and CDR2 is YFSETQ. V was clipped by 0 bases and J by 0 bases; unmatched bases: 8. This CDR3 comprises 18 residues.

This sequence joins TRBV11-3 and TRBJ2-3; 7 positions match TRBD1. Germline V gives CDR1 SGHNT, CDR2 YENEEA. CDR3 length: 14 residues. V was pared by 4 bases and J by 8 bases, with 9 bases of the junction left unmatched. The CDR3 nucleotides read TGTGCCAGCAGCTCAGGGGGAGAGGTCGTTACGCAGTATTTT. Protein sequence: CASSSGGEVVTQYF.

V is TRBV4-3 and J is TRBJ2-1, with 7 bases aligning to TRBD2. The CDR3 covers 13 residues. J lost 7 bases, V lost 0 bases, and 0 bases had no gene match. Germline CDR1 and CDR2: LGHNA and YSLEER. The CDR3 here is CASSQEGGNEQFF. The CDR3 nucleotides are TGCGCCAGCAGCCAAGAGGGGGGGAATGAGCAGTTCTTC.

The chain joins TRBV5-1 to TRBJ2-1; 8 bases align to TRBD1. The CDR3 consists of 15 residues. Germline V gene lookup returns CDR1 SGHRS and CDR2 YFSETQ. Trimming at V came to 5 bases and at J to 9 bases, leaving 13 bases not matched to a gene. In DNA form, the CDR3 reads TGCGCCAGCAGATTGCGTACAGGGGGGATCGCTGAGCAGTTCTTC. Protein product: CASRLRTGGIAEQFF. The entire variable domain, with the rest obtained from reference TRBV5-1 and TRBJ2-1, is as follows: KAGVTQTPRYLIKTRGQQVTLSCSPISGHRSVSWYQQTPGQGLQFLFEYFSETQRNKGNFPGRFSGRQFSNSRSEMNVSTLELGDSALYLCASRLRTGGIAEQFFGPGTRLTVL.

The chain is built from TRBV5-4 and TRBJ2-4, with D uncertain. Trimming left V 0 bases short and J 3 bases short, with 10 bases between. Per germline, CDR1 SGHNT and CDR2 YYREEE (reference sequence). This CDR3 has 15 residues. The CDR3 coding sequence is TGTGCCAGCAGCTTGGAGAGAGGAAACAAAAACATTCAGTACTTC. Translation: CASSLERGNKNIQYF.

The chain links TRBV9 to TRBJ2-7; TRBD1 agrees at 11 bases. CDR1 is SGDLS, CDR2 YYNGEE, per germline. The CDR3 runs to 15 residues. V was clipped by 3 bases and J by 5 bases; unmatched bases: 7. The CDR3 bases are TGTGCCAGCAGCGCATTTGGACAGGGGGCAAACGAGCAGTACTTC. Residues: CASSAFGQGANEQYF.

This clone was picked up one time. The J gene is TRBJ1-1, the V gene TRBV6-1; 7 bases are shared with TRBD1. The CDR3 is made up of 15 amino acids. V shed 7 bases, J shed 0 bases, and the junction held 8 bases outside the gene matches. Germline CDR1 reads MNHNS; CDR2 reads SASEGT. The CDR3 loop reads CASIPWDRMNTEAFF. In nucleotides, the CDR3 is TGTGCCAGCATCCCGTGGGACAGAATGAACACTGAAGCTTTCTTT.

J is TRBJ2-7 and V is TRBV21-1; the D segment call TRBD1 is taken from the table without a DNA check. TRBV21-1 is reported as a pseudogene. The CDR3 runs to 14 residues. The CDR3 here is CASSKVVRTYEQYF. In DNA form, the CDR3 reads TGTGCCAGCAGCAAAGTGGTCAGAACCTACGAGCAGTACTTC.

This clone was observed a single time. V and J are TRBV4-2 and TRBJ1-4, with TRBD1 matching over 9 bases. V lost 5 bases and J lost 1; bases outside the gene matches: 5. The CDR3 spans 16 residues. Germline V gives CDR1 LGHNA, CDR2 YNFKEQ. CDR3 in DNA: TGTGCCAGCAGCGCAAACAGGGGGCGAACTAATGAAAAACTGTTTTTT. The encoded protein is CASSANRGRTNEKLFF.

This chain joins TRBV5-1 and TRBJ2-2; 10 bases agree with TRBD2. Germline CDR1 SGHRS, CDR2 YFSETQ. The trim removed 2 bases at V and 7 bases at J, leaving 5 bases unmatched. The CDR3 has 15 amino acids. The CDR3 spells CASSFLAGDSGELFF. The CDR3, as DNA: TGCGCCAGCAGCTTTCTAGCGGGAGACAGCGGGGAGCTGTTTTTT.

The rearrangement joins TRBV30 to TRBJ1-4; D is ambiguous. The germline V and J ends were trimmed by 0 bases and 4 bases, with 9 bases remaining between them. The CDR3 length is 14 residues. The germline gives CDR1 GTSNPN, CDR2 SVGIG (reference sequence). Written as DNA, the CDR3 is TGTGCCTGGAGTGTGGTGTCGGGTAATGAAAAACTGTTTTTT. Translated, it gives CAWSVVSGNEKLFF. The full variable domain, rest sourced from reference TRBV30 and TRBJ1-4, is SQTIHQWPATLVQPVGSPLSLECTVEGTSNPNLYWYRQAAGRGLQLLFYSVGIGQISSEVPQNLSASRPQDRQFILSSKKLLLSDSGFYLCAWSVVSGNEKLFFGSGTQLSVL.

Written as DNA, the CDR3 is TGTGCCAGCTCACCACCGGGACAGGGGTACAATGAGCAGTTCTTC. The encoded protein is CASSPPGQGYNEQFF. The chain links TRBV18 to TRBJ2-1; TRBD1 aligns across 10 bases. This CDR3 comprises 15 residues. Germline V gene data show CDR1 as KGHSH and CDR2 as LQKENI. V was pared by 0 bases and J by 4 bases, with 0 bases of the junction left unmatched.

Points on this clone: Germline is not matched at one junction end, which may reflect a read error. The rearrangement joins TRBV7-2 to TRBJ1-2; 11 nucleotides match TRBD1. Germline CDR1 is SGHTA and CDR2 is FQGNSA. The length of the CDR3 is 15 residues. CDR3 DNA: TGTGCCAGCAGCCCGGACAGGGGGCAATCGGGGGGCTACATCTTC. As protein: CASSPDRGQSGGYIF.

This clone is a singleton in its sample. The chain uses TRBV5-6 and TRBJ1-1; TRBD1 aligns across 9 bases. CDR1 and CDR2 from the germline V gene are SGHDT and YYEEEE. After removal of 4 bases from V and 4 bases from J, the junction contained 14 bases not matched to a gene. The CDR3 runs 17 residues. The CDR3 coding sequence is TGTGCCAGCAGCAACCCGGGACAGGGTTTCCAAAGCACTGAAGCTTTCTTT. Residues: CASSNPGQGFQSTEAFF.